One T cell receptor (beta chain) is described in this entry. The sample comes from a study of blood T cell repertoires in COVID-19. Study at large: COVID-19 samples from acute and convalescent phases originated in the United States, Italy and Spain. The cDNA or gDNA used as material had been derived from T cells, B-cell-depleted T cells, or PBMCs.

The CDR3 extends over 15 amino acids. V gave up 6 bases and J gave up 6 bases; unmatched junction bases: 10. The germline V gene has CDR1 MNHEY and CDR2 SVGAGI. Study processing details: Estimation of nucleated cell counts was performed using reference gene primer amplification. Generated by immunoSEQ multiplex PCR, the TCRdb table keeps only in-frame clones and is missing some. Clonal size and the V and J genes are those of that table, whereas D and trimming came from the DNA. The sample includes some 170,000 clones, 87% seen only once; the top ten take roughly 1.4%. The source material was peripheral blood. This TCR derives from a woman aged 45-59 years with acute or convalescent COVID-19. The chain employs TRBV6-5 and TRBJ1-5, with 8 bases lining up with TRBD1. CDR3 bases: TGTGCCAGCAGGACCGGACAGGGTAAAGGTCAGCCCCAGCATTTT. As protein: CASRTGQGKGQPQHF.